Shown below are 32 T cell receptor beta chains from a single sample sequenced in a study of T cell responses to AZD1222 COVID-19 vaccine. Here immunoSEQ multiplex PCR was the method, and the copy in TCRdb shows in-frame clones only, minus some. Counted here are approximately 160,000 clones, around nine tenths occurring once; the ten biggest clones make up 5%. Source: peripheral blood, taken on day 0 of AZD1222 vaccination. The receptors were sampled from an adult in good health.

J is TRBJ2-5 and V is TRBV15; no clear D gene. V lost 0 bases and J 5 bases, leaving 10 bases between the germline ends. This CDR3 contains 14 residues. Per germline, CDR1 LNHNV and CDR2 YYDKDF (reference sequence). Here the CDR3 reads CATSRDVGSETQYF. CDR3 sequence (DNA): TGTGCCACCAGCAGAGATGTCGGCTCGGAGACCCAGTACTTC.

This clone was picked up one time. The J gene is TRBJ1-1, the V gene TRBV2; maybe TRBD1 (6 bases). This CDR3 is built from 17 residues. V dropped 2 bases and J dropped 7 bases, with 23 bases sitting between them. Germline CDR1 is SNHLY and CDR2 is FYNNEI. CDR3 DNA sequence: TGTGCCAGCAGTGAAAGCATCTCACTGACAGGCCGGCTTGAAGCTTTCTTT. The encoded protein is CASSESISLTGRLEAFF.

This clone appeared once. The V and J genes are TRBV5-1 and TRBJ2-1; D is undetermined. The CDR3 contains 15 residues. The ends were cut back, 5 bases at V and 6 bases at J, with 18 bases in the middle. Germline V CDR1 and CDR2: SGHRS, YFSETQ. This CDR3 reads CASSNTSVSANEQFF. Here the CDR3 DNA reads TGCGCCAGCAGTAATACCTCAGTATCCGCCAATGAGCAGTTCTTC.

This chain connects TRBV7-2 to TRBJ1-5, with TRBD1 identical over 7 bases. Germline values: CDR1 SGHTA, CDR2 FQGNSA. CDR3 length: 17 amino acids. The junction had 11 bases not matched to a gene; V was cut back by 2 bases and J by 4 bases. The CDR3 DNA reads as TGTGCCAGCAGCTTAAGGGGGGCAGGGGGAAGGAATCAGCCCCAGCATTTT. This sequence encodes CASSLRGAGGRNQPQHF.

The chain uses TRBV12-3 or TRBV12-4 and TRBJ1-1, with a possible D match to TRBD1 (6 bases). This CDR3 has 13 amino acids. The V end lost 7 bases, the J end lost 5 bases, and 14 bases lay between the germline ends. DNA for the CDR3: TGTGCCAGCATCCCACGGGGGACAACTGAAGCTTTCTTT. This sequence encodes CASIPRGTTEAFF.

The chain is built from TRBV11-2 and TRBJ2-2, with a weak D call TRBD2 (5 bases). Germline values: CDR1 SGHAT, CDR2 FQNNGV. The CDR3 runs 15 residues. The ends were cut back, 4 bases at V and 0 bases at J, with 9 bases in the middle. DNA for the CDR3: TGTGCCAGCAGCTCCCTAGCAGCGAACACCGGGGAGCTGTTTTTT. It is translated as CASSSLAANTGELFF.

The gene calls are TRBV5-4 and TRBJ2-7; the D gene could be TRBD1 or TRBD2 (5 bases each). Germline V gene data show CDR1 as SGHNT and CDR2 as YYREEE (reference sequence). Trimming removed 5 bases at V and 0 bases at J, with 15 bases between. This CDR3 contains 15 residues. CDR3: CASRSGTSISYEQYF. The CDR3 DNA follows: TGTGCCAGCAGATCCGGGACCTCGATCTCCTACGAGCAGTACTTC.

The CDR3 bases are TGTGCCAGTAGTATTACAGGGGGCGGAATCAACAATTCACCCCTCCACTTT. Translated, it gives CASSITGGGINNSPLHF. This rearrangement joins TRBV19 to TRBJ1-6; 9 bases match TRBD1. The V gene's germline CDR1 is LNHDA and CDR2 SQIVND (reference sequence). Trimming cost V 3 bases and J 7 bases; bases outside gene matches: 10. This CDR3 region has 17 residues.

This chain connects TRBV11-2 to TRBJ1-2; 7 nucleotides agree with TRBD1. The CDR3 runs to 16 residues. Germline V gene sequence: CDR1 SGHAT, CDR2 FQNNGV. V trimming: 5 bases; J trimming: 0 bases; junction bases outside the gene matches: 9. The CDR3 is CASSPPWGQSNYGYTF. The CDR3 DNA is TGTGCCAGCAGCCCCCCCTGGGGACAGTCTAACTATGGCTACACCTTC. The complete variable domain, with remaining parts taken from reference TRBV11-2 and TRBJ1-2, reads EAGVAQSPRYKIIEKRQSVAFWCNPISGHATLYWYQQILGQGPKLLIQFQNNGVVDDSQLPKDRFSAERLKGVDSTLKIQPAKLEDSAVYLCASSPPWGQSNYGYTFGSGTRLTVV.

The CDR3 is CASRTSGSYEQYF. DNA of the CDR3: TGCGCCAGCAGGACTAGCGGTTCCTACGAGCAGTACTTC. The chain carries TRBV5-1 and TRBJ2-7; 9 nucleotides align to TRBD2. The junction had 1 base not matched to a gene; V was cut back by 5 bases and J by 1 base. Germline V lookup: CDR1 SGHRS, CDR2 YFSETQ. CDR3 length: 13 amino acids. Supplemented by reference TRBV5-1 and TRBJ2-7, the full variable domain reads KAGVTQTPRYLIKTRGQQVTLSCSPISGHRSVSWYQQTPGQGLQFLFEYFSETQRNKGNFPGRFSGRQFSNSRSEMNVSTLELGDSALYLCASRTSGSYEQYFGPGTRLTVT.

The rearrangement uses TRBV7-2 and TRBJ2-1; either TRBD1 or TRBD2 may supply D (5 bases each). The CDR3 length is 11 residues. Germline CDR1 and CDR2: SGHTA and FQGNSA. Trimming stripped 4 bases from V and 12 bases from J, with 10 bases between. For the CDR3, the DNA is TGTGCCAGCAGCTCCCTCGGGGCGCAGTTCTTC. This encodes CASSSLGAQFF.

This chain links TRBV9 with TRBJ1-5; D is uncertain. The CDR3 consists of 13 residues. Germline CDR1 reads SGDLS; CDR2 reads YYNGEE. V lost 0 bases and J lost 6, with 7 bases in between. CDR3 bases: TGTGCCAGCAGCGTAGATGGGAGTCAGCCCCAGCATTTT. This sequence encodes CASSVDGSQPQHF.

The CDR3 protein is CASSLWRREIYEQYF. As DNA, the CDR3 is TGTGCCAGCAGCTTGTGGCGGCGGGAGATTTACGAGCAGTACTTC. The rearrangement links TRBV5-6 to TRBJ2-7; TRBD2 matches 7 bases. CDR3 length: 15 amino acids. Germline CDR1 is SGHDT and CDR2 is YYEEEE. V was clipped by 1 base and J by 4 bases; unmatched bases: 8.

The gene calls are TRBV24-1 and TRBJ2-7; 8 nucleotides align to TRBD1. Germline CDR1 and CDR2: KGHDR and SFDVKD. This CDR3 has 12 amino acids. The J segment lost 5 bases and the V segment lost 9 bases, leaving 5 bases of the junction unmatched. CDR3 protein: CATSDREDEQYF. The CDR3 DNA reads TGTGCCACCTCGGACAGGGAAGACGAGCAGTACTTC.

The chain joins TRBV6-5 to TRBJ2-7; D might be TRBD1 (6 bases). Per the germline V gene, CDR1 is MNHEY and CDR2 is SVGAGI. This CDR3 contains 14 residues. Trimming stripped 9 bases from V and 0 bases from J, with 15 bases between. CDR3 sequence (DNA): TGTGCCAGTAAGGTTCGGGACAACTCCTACGAGCAGTACTTC. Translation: CASKVRDNSYEQYF.

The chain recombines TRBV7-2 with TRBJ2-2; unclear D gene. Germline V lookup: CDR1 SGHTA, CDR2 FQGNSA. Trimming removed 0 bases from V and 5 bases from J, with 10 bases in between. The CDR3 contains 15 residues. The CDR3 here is CASSLALAPTGELFF. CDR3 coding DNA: TGTGCCAGCAGCTTAGCGCTCGCACCGACCGGGGAGCTGTTTTTT.

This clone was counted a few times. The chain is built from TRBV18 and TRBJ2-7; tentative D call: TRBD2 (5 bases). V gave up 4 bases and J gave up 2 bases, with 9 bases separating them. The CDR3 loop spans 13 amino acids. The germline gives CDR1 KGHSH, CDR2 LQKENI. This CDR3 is CASSQAAAYEQYF. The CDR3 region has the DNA TGTGCCAGCTCACAAGCGGCTGCCTACGAGCAGTACTTC.

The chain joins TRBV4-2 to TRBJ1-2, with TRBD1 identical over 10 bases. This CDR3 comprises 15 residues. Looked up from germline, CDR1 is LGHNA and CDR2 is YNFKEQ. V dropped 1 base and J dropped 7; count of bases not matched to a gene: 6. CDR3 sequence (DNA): TGTGCCAGCAGCCAAGGGACAGGGGGGCCCTTTGGCTACACCTTC. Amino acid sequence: CASSQGTGGPFGYTF.

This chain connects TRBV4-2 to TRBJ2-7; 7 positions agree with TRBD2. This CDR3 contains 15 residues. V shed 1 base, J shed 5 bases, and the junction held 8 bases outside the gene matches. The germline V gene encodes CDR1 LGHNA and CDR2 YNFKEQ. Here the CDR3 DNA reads TGTGCCAGCAGCCAAGGTGCTGGACTAGTCAACGAGCAGTACTTC. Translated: CASSQGAGLVNEQYF.

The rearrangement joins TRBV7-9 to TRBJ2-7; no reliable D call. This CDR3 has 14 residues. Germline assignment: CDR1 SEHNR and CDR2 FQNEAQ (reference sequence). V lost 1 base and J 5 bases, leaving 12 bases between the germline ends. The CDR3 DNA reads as TGTGCCAGCAGCTTAGAGGTTAGCAGCGACGAGCAGTACTTC. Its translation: CASSLEVSSDEQYF.

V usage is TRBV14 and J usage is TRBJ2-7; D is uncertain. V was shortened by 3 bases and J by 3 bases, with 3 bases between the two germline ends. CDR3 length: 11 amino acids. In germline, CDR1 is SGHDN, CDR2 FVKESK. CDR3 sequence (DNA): TGTGCCAGCAGCCACCTCTACGAGCAGTACTTC. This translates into CASSHLYEQYF. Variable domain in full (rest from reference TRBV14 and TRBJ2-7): EAGVTQFPSHSVIEKGQTVTLRCDPISGHDNLYWYRRVMGKEIKFLLHFVKESKQDESGMPNNRFLAERTGGTYSTLKVQPAELEDSGVYFCASSHLYEQYFGPGTRLTVT.

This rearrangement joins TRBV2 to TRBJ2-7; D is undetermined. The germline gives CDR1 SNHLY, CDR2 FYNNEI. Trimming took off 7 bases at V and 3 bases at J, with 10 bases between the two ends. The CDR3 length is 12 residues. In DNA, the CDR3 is TGTGCCAGCAAGTTCGAGTACTACGAGCAGTACTTC. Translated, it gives CASKFEYYEQYF. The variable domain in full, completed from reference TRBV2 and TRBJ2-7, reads EPEVTQTPSHQVTQMGQEVILRCVPISNHLYFYWYRQILGQKVEFLVSFYNNEISEKSEIFDDQFSVERPDGSNFTLKIRSTKLEDSAMYFCASKFEYYEQYFGPGTRLTVT.

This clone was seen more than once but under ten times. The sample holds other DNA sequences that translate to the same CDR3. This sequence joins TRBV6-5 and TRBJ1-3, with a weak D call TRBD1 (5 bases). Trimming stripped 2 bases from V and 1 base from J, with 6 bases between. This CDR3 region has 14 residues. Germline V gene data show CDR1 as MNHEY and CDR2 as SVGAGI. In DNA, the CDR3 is TGTGCCAGCAGTTACGGGGGGTCTGGAAACACCATATATTTT. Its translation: CASSYGGSGNTIYF.

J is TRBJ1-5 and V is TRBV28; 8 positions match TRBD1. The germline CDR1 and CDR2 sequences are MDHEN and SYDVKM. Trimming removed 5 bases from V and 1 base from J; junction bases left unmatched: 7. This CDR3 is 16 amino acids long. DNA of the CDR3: TGTGCCAGCAGTCCGTCACAGGGGGGCAGCAATCAGCCCCAGCATTTT. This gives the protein CASSPSQGGSNQPQHF. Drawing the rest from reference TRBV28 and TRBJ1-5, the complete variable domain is DVKVTQSSRYLVKRTGEKVFLECVQDMDHENMFWYRQDPGLGLRLIYFSYDVKMKEKGDIPEGYSVSREKKERFSLILESASTNQTSMYLCASSPSQGGSNQPQHFGDGTRLSIL.

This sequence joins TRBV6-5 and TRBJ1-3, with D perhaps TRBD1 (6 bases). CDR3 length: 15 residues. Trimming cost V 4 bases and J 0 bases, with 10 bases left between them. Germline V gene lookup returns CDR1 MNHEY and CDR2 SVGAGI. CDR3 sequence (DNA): TGTGCCAGCAGTTCCTTGGACAGCTCTGGAAACACCATATATTTT. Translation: CASSSLDSSGNTIYF.

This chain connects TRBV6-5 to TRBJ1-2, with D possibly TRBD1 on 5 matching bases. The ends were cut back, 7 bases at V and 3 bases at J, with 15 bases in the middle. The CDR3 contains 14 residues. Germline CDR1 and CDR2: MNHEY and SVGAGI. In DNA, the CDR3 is TGTGCCAGCAATACTAGAAGGGGCCACTATGGCTACACCTTC. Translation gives CASNTRRGHYGYTF.

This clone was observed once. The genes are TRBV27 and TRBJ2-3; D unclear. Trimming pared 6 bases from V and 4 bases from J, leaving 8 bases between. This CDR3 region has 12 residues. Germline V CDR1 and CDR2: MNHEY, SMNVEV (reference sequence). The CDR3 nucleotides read TGTGCCAGCAGCCCCCGGTCAGATACGCAGTATTTT. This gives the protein CASSPRSDTQYF.

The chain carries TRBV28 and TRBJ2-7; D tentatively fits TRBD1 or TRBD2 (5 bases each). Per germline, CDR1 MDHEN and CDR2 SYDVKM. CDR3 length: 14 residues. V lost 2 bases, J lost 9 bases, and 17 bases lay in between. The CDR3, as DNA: TGTGCCAGCAGTTTACCGGGAACGGGGCCTGGGCAGTACTTC. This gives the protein CASSLPGTGPGQYF. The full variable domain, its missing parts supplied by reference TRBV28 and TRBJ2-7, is DVKVTQSSRYLVKRTGEKVFLECVQDMDHENMFWYRQDPGLGLRLIYFSYDVKMKEKGDIPEGYSVSREKKERFSLILESASTNQTSMYLCASSLPGTGPGQYFGPGTRLTVT.

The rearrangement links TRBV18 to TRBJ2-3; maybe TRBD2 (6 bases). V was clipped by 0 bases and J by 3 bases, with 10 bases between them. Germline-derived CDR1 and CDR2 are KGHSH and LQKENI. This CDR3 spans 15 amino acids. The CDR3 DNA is TGTGCCAGCTCACCACCGGGCGGGATTACAGATACGCAGTATTTT. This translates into CASSPPGGITDTQYF.

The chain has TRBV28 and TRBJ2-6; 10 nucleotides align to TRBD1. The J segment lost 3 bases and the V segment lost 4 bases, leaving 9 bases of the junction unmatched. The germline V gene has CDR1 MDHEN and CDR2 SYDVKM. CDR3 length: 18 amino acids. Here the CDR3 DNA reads TGTGCCAGCAGTTCCGGGGACAGGGGTAGGAGTGGGGCCAACGTCCTGACTTTC. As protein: CASSSGDRGRSGANVLTF. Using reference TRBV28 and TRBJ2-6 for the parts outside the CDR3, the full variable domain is DVKVTQSSRYLVKRTGEKVFLECVQDMDHENMFWYRQDPGLGLRLIYFSYDVKMKEKGDIPEGYSVSREKKERFSLILESASTNQTSMYLCASSSGDRGRSGANVLTFGAGSRLTVL.

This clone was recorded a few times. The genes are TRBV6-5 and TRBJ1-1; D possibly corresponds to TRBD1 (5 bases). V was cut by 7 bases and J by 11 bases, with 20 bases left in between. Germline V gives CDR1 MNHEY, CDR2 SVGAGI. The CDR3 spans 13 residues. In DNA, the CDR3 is TGTGCCAGCACCTCGCAGGGCCACCAGCGGGCTTTCTTT. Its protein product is CASTSQGHQRAFF.

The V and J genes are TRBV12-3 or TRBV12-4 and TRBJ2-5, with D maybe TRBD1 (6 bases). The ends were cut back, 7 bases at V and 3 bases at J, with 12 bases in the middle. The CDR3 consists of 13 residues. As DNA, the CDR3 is TGTGCCAGCATGGACAGCCTCGAAGAGACCCAGTACTTC. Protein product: CASMDSLEETQYF.